What follows is one TCR beta chain and its context. What it binds is unknown. This entry is derived from a study of blood T cells in healthy people across ages. The use of a sample-barcoded 5' primer and a J-beta primer mix characterized a second PCR of roughly 6 to 11 cycles. The template-switch adaptor, which had 12 random nucleotides, put a tag on each cDNA molecule. TCRdb re-called the 5' RACE reads with MiXCR, one entry per CDR3 protein. The sample shows roughly 700,000 distinct CDR3 sequences, approximately 50% of them seen only once. CDR3 size: 16 residues. Germline V gene lookup returns CDR1 SGHTA and CDR2 FQGNSA. V was pared by 5 bases and J by 7 bases, with 23 bases between. Donors ranged from about 6 to 95 years old and were healthy Caucasians in Russia. The extraction recovered at least 5.5 micrograms of total RNA per sample. Study-wide results and limits: Age showed a roughly linear inverse relationship with TCR beta diversity per million T cells.

This rearrangement joins TRBV7-2 to TRBJ1-2; possibly TRBD1 for D (5 bases). This receptor was taken from a woman between 55 and 75 years old in good health. The sequenced material came from blood. The CDR3 protein is CASSPPGRFIRGGYTF. The DNA for the CDR3 is TGTGCCAGCAGCCCTCCGGGACGGTTCATACGGGGTGGCTACACCTTC.